The rows below give T cell receptor beta chains drawn from one sample of a study of blood T cells in healthy people across ages. One entry per CDR3 protein results from TCRdb running MiXCR on the 5' RACE reads. The table includes roughly 790,000 distinct CDR3 sequences, around 46% detected once. The material sequenced was blood. These receptors all stem from a woman aged 60-75 years in good health. The CDR3 runs from the conserved cysteine through the conserved F or W. The order of the fields is clone size, V gene, D gene, J gene, CDR3 length, CDR3 protein, CDR3 DNA. The D gene is left open where the match is weak. The size of a clone is reported for some rows only, either as once, few or many, or as a class for expanded clones.

abundance: NA; v_gene: TRBV20-1; d_gene: TRBD1; j_gene: TRBJ1-2; len: 15; CDR3aa: CSAREMTGRDYGYTF; CDR3nt: TGCAGTGCTAGAGAGATGACAGGGAGGGACTATGGCTACACCTTC
abundance: NA; v_gene: TRBV20-1; d_gene: NA; j_gene: TRBJ2-7; len: 12; CDR3aa: CSALRVRYEQYF; CDR3nt: TGCAGCGCTTTGCGGGTTCGCTACGAGCAGTACTTC
abundance: NA; v_gene: TRBV20-1; d_gene: NA; j_gene: TRBJ2-3; len: 13; CDR3aa: CSARHWPTDTQYF; CDR3nt: TGCAGTGCTAGACATTGGCCCACAGATACGCAGTATTTT
abundance: NA; v_gene: TRBV14; d_gene: TRBD2; j_gene: TRBJ2-5; len: 17; CDR3aa: CASSPRTSGGQEETQYF; CDR3nt: TGTGCCAGCAGCCCACGGACTAGCGGGGGCCAAGAAGAGACCCAGTACTTC
abundance: few; v_gene: TRBV5-1; d_gene: NA; j_gene: TRBJ2-3; len: 16; CDR3aa: CASSWRGDPSTDTQYF; CDR3nt: TGCGCCAGCAGCTGGCGGGGCGACCCAAGCACAGATACGCAGTATTTT
abundance: NA; v_gene: TRBV4-2; d_gene: TRBD2; j_gene: TRBJ2-5; len: 14; CDR3aa: CASSQGRGGDEQYF; CDR3nt: TGTGCCAGCAGCCAAGGTCGGGGGGGGGATGAGCAGTACTTC
abundance: NA; v_gene: TRBV5-8; d_gene: NA; j_gene: TRBJ2-3; len: 14; CDR3aa: CASTYQGSTDTRYF; CDR3nt: TGTGCCAGCACCTATCAGGGGTCCACAGATACGCGGTATTTT
abundance: few; v_gene: TRBV29-1; d_gene: NA; j_gene: TRBJ1-2; len: 14; CDR3aa: CSVGLGAENYGYTF; CDR3nt: TGCAGCGTTGGCCTGGGGGCTGAGAACTATGGCTACACCTTC
abundance: NA; v_gene: TRBV13; d_gene: NA; j_gene: TRBJ1-1; len: 14; CDR3aa: CASSLGLGSTEAFF; CDR3nt: TGTGCCAGCAGCTTAGGCCTAGGGTCTACTGAAGCTTTCTTT
abundance: NA; v_gene: TRBV20-1; d_gene: TRBD1; j_gene: TRBJ1-1; len: 18; CDR3aa: CSARVVGQGASENTEAFF; CDR3nt: TGCAGTGCTAGAGTGGTAGGACAGGGGGCATCGGAGAACACTGAAGCTTTCTTT
abundance: NA; v_gene: TRBV7-8; d_gene: TRBD1; j_gene: TRBJ2-7; len: 15; CDR3aa: CASSLARQGGYEQYF; CDR3nt: TGTGCCAGCAGCTTAGCGAGACAGGGGGGTTACGAGCAGTACTTC
abundance: NA; v_gene: TRBV11-1; d_gene: NA; j_gene: TRBJ2-5; len: 18; CDR3aa: CASSLVSPGGGSRETQYF; CDR3nt: TGTGCCAGCAGCTTAGTTAGCCCGGGTGGGGGATCAAGAGAGACCCAGTACTTC
abundance: few; v_gene: TRBV12-3/TRBV12-4; d_gene: NA; j_gene: TRBJ1-2; len: 14; CDR3aa: CASRPWDMNYGYTF; CDR3nt: TGTGCCAGCAGACCGTGGGACATGAACTATGGCTACACCTTC
abundance: many; v_gene: TRBV7-2; d_gene: TRBD1; j_gene: TRBJ1-2; len: 16; CDR3aa: CASSTPGLQGARGYTF; CDR3nt: TGTGCCAGCAGCACACCTGGCTTGCAGGGGGCGCGTGGCTACACCTTC
abundance: NA; v_gene: TRBV20-1; d_gene: NA; j_gene: TRBJ2-3; len: 10; CDR3aa: CSAKQDTQYF; CDR3nt: TGCAGTGCTAAACAAGATACGCAGTATTTT
abundance: NA; v_gene: TRBV6-6; d_gene: TRBD1; j_gene: TRBJ1-4; len: 13; CDR3aa: CASSYTTGGKLFF; CDR3nt: TGTGCCAGCAGTTACACGACAGGGGGAAAACTGTTTTTT
abundance: few; v_gene: TRBV6-5; d_gene: TRBD1; j_gene: TRBJ1-4; len: 14; CDR3aa: CASSHGQGDEKLFF; CDR3nt: TGTGCCAGCAGCCATGGACAGGGAGATGAAAAACTGTTTTTT
abundance: NA; v_gene: TRBV20-1; d_gene: NA; j_gene: TRBJ2-1; len: 14; CDR3aa: CSARGRISENEQFF; CDR3nt: TGCAGTGCTAGAGGTCGGATTAGCGAGAACGAGCAGTTCTTC
abundance: many; v_gene: TRBV5-1; d_gene: NA; j_gene: TRBJ2-7; len: 14; CDR3aa: CASSAGTSSYEQYF; CDR3nt: TGCGCCAGCAGCGCAGGGACTTCGTCCTACGAGCAGTACTTC
abundance: NA; v_gene: TRBV6-2/TRBV6-3; d_gene: TRBD1; j_gene: TRBJ1-5; len: 14; CDR3aa: CASSDDRANQPQHF; CDR3nt: TGTGCCAGCAGTGACGACAGGGCCAATCAGCCCCAGCATTTT
abundance: many; v_gene: TRBV29-1; d_gene: TRBD2; j_gene: TRBJ2-5; len: 16; CDR3aa: CSVERLAGGGEETQYF; CDR3nt: TGCAGCGTTGAGAGACTAGCGGGAGGTGGTGAAGAGACCCAGTACTTC
abundance: NA; v_gene: TRBV27; d_gene: NA; j_gene: TRBJ2-7; len: 13; CDR3aa: CASRKDSNYEQYF; CDR3nt: TGTGCCAGCAGAAAGGACAGCAACTACGAGCAGTACTTC
abundance: few; v_gene: TRBV28; d_gene: NA; j_gene: TRBJ2-5; len: 13; CDR3aa: CASSPPYRDKQYF; CDR3nt: TGTGCCAGCAGTCCCCCTTACAGGGACAAGCAGTACTTC
abundance: many; v_gene: TRBV29-1; d_gene: NA; j_gene: TRBJ2-5; len: 15; CDR3aa: CSVEPVGGGQETQYF; CDR3nt: TGCAGCGTGGAACCAGTAGGCGGAGGCCAAGAGACCCAGTACTTC
abundance: NA; v_gene: TRBV20-1; d_gene: TRBD2; j_gene: TRBJ2-7; len: 15; CDR3aa: CSASAPGTSLYEQYF; CDR3nt: TGCAGTGCTAGCGCCCCCGGGACTAGCCTCTACGAGCAGTACTTC
abundance: many; v_gene: TRBV25-1; d_gene: NA; j_gene: TRBJ2-1; len: 16; CDR3aa: CASSEYSAVEYNEQFF; CDR3nt: TGTGCCAGCAGTGAATACTCGGCCGTCGAATACAATGAGCAGTTCTTC
abundance: NA; v_gene: TRBV5-1; d_gene: NA; j_gene: TRBJ1-6; len: 15; CDR3aa: CASSATGLNNSPLHF; CDR3nt: TGCGCCAGCAGCGCTACGGGGCTCAATAATTCACCCCTCCACTTT
abundance: NA; v_gene: TRBV3-1; d_gene: NA; j_gene: TRBJ1-2; len: 15; CDR3aa: CASSQDGIGNYGYTF; CDR3nt: TGTGCCAGCAGCCAAGACGGGATCGGTAACTATGGCTACACCTTC
abundance: NA; v_gene: TRBV7-9; d_gene: NA; j_gene: TRBJ1-1; len: 14; CDR3aa: CASSFHGSGAEAFF; CDR3nt: TGTGCCAGCAGCTTTCATGGTTCAGGGGCTGAAGCTTTCTTT
abundance: NA; v_gene: TRBV7-2; d_gene: NA; j_gene: TRBJ2-2; len: 16; CDR3aa: CASSLVQGAEYGELFF; CDR3nt: TGTGCCAGCAGCTTGGTGCAGGGTGCTGAATACGGGGAGCTGTTTTTT
abundance: NA; v_gene: TRBV4-1; d_gene: TRBD2; j_gene: TRBJ2-4; len: 16; CDR3aa: CASSQWTSGRGDIQYF; CDR3nt: TGCGCCAGCAGCCAGTGGACTAGCGGGAGGGGGGACATTCAGTACTTC
abundance: NA; v_gene: TRBV6-5; d_gene: TRBD2; j_gene: TRBJ2-5; len: 15; CDR3aa: CASSLTGGEQETQYF; CDR3nt: TGTGCCAGCAGTTTGACGGGGGGGGAGCAAGAGACCCAGTACTTC
abundance: NA; v_gene: TRBV10-3; d_gene: TRBD2; j_gene: TRBJ2-5; len: 14; CDR3aa: CAISGSGGQETQYF; CDR3nt: TGTGCCATCAGTGGTAGCGGGGGACAAGAGACCCAGTACTTC
abundance: few; v_gene: TRBV5-1; d_gene: NA; j_gene: TRBJ1-1; len: 16; CDR3aa: CASSSNPSGEYGEAFF; CDR3nt: TGCGCCAGCAGCTCGAACCCCTCAGGGGAATACGGTGAAGCTTTCTTT
abundance: many; v_gene: TRBV7-9; d_gene: TRBD2; j_gene: TRBJ2-1; len: 14; CDR3aa: CASSELAGFEEQFF; CDR3nt: TGTGCCAGCAGCGAACTAGCGGGGTTTGAAGAGCAGTTCTTC
abundance: NA; v_gene: TRBV5-8; d_gene: NA; j_gene: TRBJ1-4; len: 14; CDR3aa: CASSLGLTNGKLFF; CDR3nt: TGTGCCAGCAGCTTGGGCCTAACTAATGGAAAACTGTTTTTT
abundance: NA; v_gene: TRBV6-2/TRBV6-3; d_gene: NA; j_gene: TRBJ2-3; len: 11; CDR3aa: CASSYKDTRYF; CDR3nt: TGTGCCAGCAGTTACAAGGATACGCGGTATTTT
abundance: NA; v_gene: TRBV2; d_gene: NA; j_gene: TRBJ1-2; len: 14; CDR3aa: CASSPQDIQSGYTF; CDR3nt: TGTGCCAGCAGCCCCCAGGACATTCAATCAGGCTACACCTTC
abundance: NA; v_gene: TRBV6-5; d_gene: NA; j_gene: TRBJ2-5; len: 14; CDR3aa: CASSYSDSTGTQYF; CDR3nt: TGTGCCAGCAGTTACTCTGACAGTACGGGGACCCAGTACTTC
abundance: many; v_gene: TRBV5-1; d_gene: NA; j_gene: TRBJ1-5; len: 17; CDR3aa: CASSLTPSGVGNQPQHF; CDR3nt: TGCGCCAGCAGCTTGACCCCATCGGGGGTGGGCAATCAGCCCCAGCATTTT
abundance: NA; v_gene: TRBV13; d_gene: NA; j_gene: TRBJ1-1; len: 16; CDR3aa: CASSLGLAGVNTEAFF; CDR3nt: TGTGCCAGCAGCTTAGGCCTGGCGGGCGTGAACACTGAAGCTTTCTTT
abundance: NA; v_gene: TRBV2; d_gene: NA; j_gene: TRBJ2-4; len: 14; CDR3aa: CASMQAGVKNIQYF; CDR3nt: TGTGCCAGCATGCAGGCTGGCGTCAAAAACATTCAGTACTTC
abundance: NA; v_gene: TRBV24-1; d_gene: TRBD2; j_gene: TRBJ2-3; len: 18; CDR3aa: CATSDSTSGRRGTDTQYF; CDR3nt: TGTGCCACCAGTGACTCGACTAGCGGGAGGCGGGGCACAGATACGCAGTATTTT
abundance: few; v_gene: TRBV20-1; d_gene: NA; j_gene: TRBJ2-6; len: 18; CDR3aa: CSARTWLAESSGANVLTF; CDR3nt: TGCAGTGCTAGAACCTGGCTAGCAGAGAGCTCTGGGGCCAACGTCCTGACTTTC
abundance: NA; v_gene: TRBV5-3; d_gene: NA; j_gene: TRBJ2-5; len: 13; CDR3aa: CARTQTIQETQYF; CDR3nt: TGTGCCAGAACGCAGACCATCCAAGAGACCCAGTACTTC
abundance: NA; v_gene: TRBV7-2; d_gene: TRBD2; j_gene: TRBJ2-7; len: 15; CDR3aa: CASSSPGLAGARQYF; CDR3nt: TGTGCCAGCAGCTCTCCGGGACTAGCGGGAGCGAGGCAGTACTTC
abundance: many; v_gene: TRBV4-3; d_gene: TRBD2; j_gene: TRBJ2-1; len: 15; CDR3aa: CASSQAASGSNEQFF; CDR3nt: TGCGCCAGCAGCCAAGCGGCTAGCGGGAGTAATGAGCAGTTCTTC
abundance: NA; v_gene: TRBV30; d_gene: TRBD1; j_gene: TRBJ2-4; len: 14; CDR3aa: CAWKTGTAKNIQYF; CDR3nt: TGTGCCTGGAAAACTGGGACAGCGAAAAACATTCAGTACTTC
abundance: NA; v_gene: TRBV5-1; d_gene: TRBD2; j_gene: TRBJ2-1; len: 16; CDR3aa: CASSLGRASGYNEQFF; CDR3nt: TGCGCCAGCAGCTTGGGGCGGGCTAGCGGATACAATGAGCAGTTCTTC
abundance: few; v_gene: TRBV5-1; d_gene: TRBD2; j_gene: TRBJ2-3; len: 14; CDR3aa: CATAGTSGRDTQYF; CDR3nt: TGCGCCACTGCCGGGACTAGCGGGAGAGATACGCAGTATTTT
abundance: NA; v_gene: TRBV5-1; d_gene: TRBD1; j_gene: TRBJ1-1; len: 15; CDR3aa: CASSLGQGRVTEAFF; CDR3nt: TGCGCCAGCAGCTTGGGACAGGGGAGGGTCACTGAAGCTTTCTTT
abundance: NA; v_gene: TRBV11-3; d_gene: NA; j_gene: TRBJ2-5; len: 15; CDR3aa: CASSPGDGWGETQYF; CDR3nt: TGTGCCAGCAGCCCGGGGGACGGTTGGGGAGAGACCCAGTACTTC
abundance: few; v_gene: TRBV29-1; d_gene: TRBD1; j_gene: TRBJ1-2; len: 13; CDR3aa: CSSHGGQGAGYTF; CDR3nt: TGCAGCTCCCACGGGGGACAGGGGGCTGGCTACACCTTC